A selection of T cell receptor beta chains follows, all from one sample in a study of breast tumors, draining lymph nodes, adjacent tissues. Each CDR3 protein gets one entry after TCRdb re-called the multiplex PCR reads with MiXCR. The sample has some 19,000 distinct CDR3 sequences, roughly 50% seen once. Sequencing input: breast tumor tissue. These TCRs come from a female donor with breast cancer. Some clones in this sample may be carry-over from other donors' samples. Each CDR3 is given without its conserved first and last residue. Each record gives: V gene, J gene, CDR3 protein.

>TRBV30|TRBJ2-2
AWSVLAGGELF
>TRBV5-1|TRBJ2-1
ASSLLEAGGNNEQF
>TRBV6-1|TRBJ2-2
ASSEREPGELF
>TRBV19|TRBJ1-1
ASSPSRQAGSTEAF
>TRBV29-1|TRBJ1-1
SVSDPGRLLEAF
>TRBV4-3|TRBJ2-3
ASSQSSGSSGLDTQY
>TRBV2|TRBJ2-5
ASSERVAETQY
>TRBV11-2|TRBJ1-2
ASSPRTGGDYGYT
>TRBV28|TRBJ1-5
ASSPTGVGSPQH
>TRBV9|TRBJ2-5
ASSGLAGAQETQY
>TRBV5-5|TRBJ1-6
ASSFNRANNSPFH
>TRBV20-1|TRBJ2-3
SADPGTPSGPDTQY
>TRBV12-3/TRBV12-4|TRBJ1-3
ASSLRTIY
>TRBV20-1|TRBJ2-7
SAEGLADREQY
>TRBV5-1|TRBJ2-3
ASSLGQLDYTDTQY
>TRBV12-3/TRBV12-4|TRBJ1-2
ASSLPANYGYT
>TRBV5-1|TRBJ2-2
ASSLGQSTGELF
>TRBV5-1|TRBJ2-7
ASSPSGWGEQY